The clone carrying this TCR beta chain was picked up many times. These data originate in a study of neurological immune-mediated disorders. The V end was cut by 3 bases, the J end by 6 bases, with 12 bases between. The CDR3 sequence is 14 residues long. The germline CDR1 and CDR2 sequences are SGHRS and YFSETQ. Healthy control participants comprised blood bank volunteers in Maryland, USA. The unsorted libraries originated from 2 million PBMCs kept at -80 C. Each TCR transcript was tagged with a 10-nucleotide random UMI during 5'RACE. TCRdb used MiXCR to reprocess the 5' RACE reads, holding one entry per CDR3 protein. The sample includes roughly 80,000 distinct CDR3 sequences, 10% seen only once; the top ten take around 1.8%.

Sequenced input: PBMCs. The V and J genes are TRBV5-1 and TRBJ2-2, with D maybe TRBD1 (5 bases). This TCR derives from a man aged 35-49 years in good health. Written as DNA, the CDR3 is TGCGCCAGCAGCTCCCAGGGTCGTGCCGGGGAGCTGTTTTTT. Translated: CASSSQGRAGELFF.